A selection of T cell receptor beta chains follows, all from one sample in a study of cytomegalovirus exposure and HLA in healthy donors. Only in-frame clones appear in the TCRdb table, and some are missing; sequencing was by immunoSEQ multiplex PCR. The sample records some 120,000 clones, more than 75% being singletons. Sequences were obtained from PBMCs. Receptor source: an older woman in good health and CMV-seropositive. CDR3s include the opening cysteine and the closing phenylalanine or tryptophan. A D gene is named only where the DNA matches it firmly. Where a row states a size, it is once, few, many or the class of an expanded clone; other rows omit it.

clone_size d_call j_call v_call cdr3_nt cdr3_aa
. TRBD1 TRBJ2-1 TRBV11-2 TGTGCCAGCAGCCGTGGACAGGGGTGGAATGAGCAGTTCTTC CASSRGQGWNEQFF
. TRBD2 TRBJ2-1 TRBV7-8 TGTGCCAGCAGCTTAGAAGCGGGGGTATACAATGAGCAGTTCTTC CASSLEAGVYNEQFF
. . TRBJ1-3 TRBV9 TGTGCCAGCAGCGTACTAGACCGGACGGGAAACTCTGGAAACACCATATATTTT CASSVLDRTGNSGNTIYF
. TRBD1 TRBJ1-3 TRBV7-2 TGTGCCAGCAGCTTAGTGGCCCATCAGGGACAGGGGGCGGTCGGCACCATATATTTT CASSLVAHQGQGAVGTIYF
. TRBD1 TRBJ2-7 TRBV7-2 TGTGCCAGCAGCTTAGATCTAGGGACAGGGACCTACGAGCAGTACTTC CASSLDLGTGTYEQYF
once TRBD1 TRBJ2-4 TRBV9 TGTGCCGGCAGCGGAACGGGACAGGGATACATTCAGTACTTC CAGSGTGQGYIQYF
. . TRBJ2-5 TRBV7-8 TGTGCCAGCAGCGACCGGGGAGCGGGAACAGGGGGGACCCAGTACTTC CASSDRGAGTGGTQYF
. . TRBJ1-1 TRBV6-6 TGTGCCAGCAGCCGACCCCAGACAGATGAAGCTTTCTTT CASSRPQTDEAFF
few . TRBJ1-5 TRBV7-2 TGTGCCAGCAGTGTTTATCCCCCTTCAGATCAGCCCCAGCATTTT CASSVYPPSDQPQHF
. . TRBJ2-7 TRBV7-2 TGTGCCAGCAGCTTAGAGAGGGGGAGTCCCCAGTACTTC CASSLERGSPQYF
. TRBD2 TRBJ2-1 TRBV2 TGTGCCAGCAGATCACTAGCGGGAGTTTCTAATGAGCAATTCTTC CASRSLAGVSNEQFF
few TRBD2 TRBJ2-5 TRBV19 TGTGCCAGTAGTTCGATAGCGGGGGGGCGGAGGGGGACCCAGTACTTC CASSSIAGGRRGTQYF
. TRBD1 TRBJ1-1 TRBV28 TGTGCCAGCAGTTTACCTAGACAGGGGTGGACTGAAGCTTTCTTT CASSLPRQGWTEAFF
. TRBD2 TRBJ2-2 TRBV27 TGTGCCAGCATGCGGACTAGCGGGAGGGCGAGGAGCACCGGGGAGCTGTTTTTT CASMRTSGRARSTGELFF
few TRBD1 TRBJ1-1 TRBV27 TGTGCCAGCAGTTCCCGACAGGGACCGAACACTGAAGCTTTCTTT CASSSRQGPNTEAFF
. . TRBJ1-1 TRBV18 TGTGCCAGCTCACCAAACAGTATGCAGGGGGCTTTCTTT CASSPNSMQGAFF
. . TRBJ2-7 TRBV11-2 TGTGCCAGCAGTCTAATGGCGGTCTCTAGTATTTACGAGCAGTACTTC CASSLMAVSSIYEQYF
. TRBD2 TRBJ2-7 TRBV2 TGTGCCAGCGGTAACGGGGGGGCCCAGTACTTC CASGNGGAQYF
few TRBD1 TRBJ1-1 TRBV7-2 TGTGCCAGCAGCTTAGTTGGTCGGACAGGGGACACTGAAGCTTTCTTT CASSLVGRTGDTEAFF
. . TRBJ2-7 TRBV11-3 TGTGCCCATAAGGCCCTAGTTCACTACGAGCAGTACTTC CAHKALVHYEQYF
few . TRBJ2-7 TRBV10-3 TGTGCCATCCAGGGTTCTGACGAGCAGTACTTC CAIQGSDEQYF
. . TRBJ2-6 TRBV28 TGTGCCAGCAGTTTATCTTCTGGGGCCAACGTCCTGACTTTC CASSLSSGANVLTF
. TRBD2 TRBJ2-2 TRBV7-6 TGTGCCAGCAGCTTAACACAGCGGGGGATCACCGGGGAGCTGTTTTTT CASSLTQRGITGELFF
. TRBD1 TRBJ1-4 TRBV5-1 TGCGCCAGCAGCCCCCGGACAGGTGAAAAACTGTTTTTT CASSPRTGEKLFF
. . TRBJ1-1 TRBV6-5 TGTGCCAGCAGTTACAGGGGGTACACTGAAGCTTTCTTT CASSYRGYTEAFF
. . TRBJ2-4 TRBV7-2 TGTGCCAGCAGCCCCGCAGGGGCTACCAAAAACATTCAGTACTTC CASSPAGATKNIQYF
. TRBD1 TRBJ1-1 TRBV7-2 TGTGCCAGCAGCTCGGCAGGGGGTTACACTGAAGCTTTCTTT CASSSAGGYTEAFF
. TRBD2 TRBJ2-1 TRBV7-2 TGTGCCAGCAGCCCTCAAGCGGGGCAAGCCTACAATGAGCAGTTCTTC CASSPQAGQAYNEQFF
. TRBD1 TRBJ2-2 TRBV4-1 TGCGCCAGCAGCCCCTGGACAGGGGACGACGGGGAGCTGTTTTTT CASSPWTGDDGELFF
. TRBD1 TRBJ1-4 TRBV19 TGTGCCAGTAGTACCGGGACAGCATTAACTAATGAAAAACTGTTTTTT CASSTGTALTNEKLFF
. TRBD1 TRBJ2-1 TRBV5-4 TGTGCCAGCAGCTTGGTTTGGGACAGAAACAATGAGCAGTTCTTC CASSLVWDRNNEQFF
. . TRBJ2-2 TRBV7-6 TGTGCCAGCAGCTTTGACTACCCGGGGTCAGTGAACACCGGGGAGCTGTTTTTT CASSFDYPGSVNTGELFF
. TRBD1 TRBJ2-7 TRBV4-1 TGCGCCAGCAGCCAAAGGACAGGGGGAGGATACGAGCAGTACTTC CASSQRTGGGYEQYF
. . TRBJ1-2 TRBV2 TGTGCCAGCAGTGCAGGGACTGTTGGTTACACCTTC CASSAGTVGYTF
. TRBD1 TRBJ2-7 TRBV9 TGTGCCAGCAGCCGGGACAGAGGATCCTACGAGCAGTACTTC CASSRDRGSYEQYF
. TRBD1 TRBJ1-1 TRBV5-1 TGCGCCAGCAGCTTCGGGACAGGGGAGGACACTGAAGCTTTCTTT CASSFGTGEDTEAFF
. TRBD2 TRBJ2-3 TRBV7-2 TGTGCCAGCAGCTTTTCTAGCGGGGGAACAGATACGCAGTATTTT CASSFSSGGTDTQYF
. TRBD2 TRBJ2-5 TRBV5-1 TGCGCCAGCAGCTTGGAACTAGCGGGAGGCACGATGGCAGAGACCCAGTACTTC CASSLELAGGTMAETQYF
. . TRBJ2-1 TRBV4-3 TGCGCCAGCAGCCCCCAAGCGGAGTCCTACAATGAGCAGTTCTTC CASSPQAESYNEQFF
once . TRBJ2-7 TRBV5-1 TGCGCCAGCAGCCCCGCGGGGGCCTTCTCCTACGAGCAGTACTTC CASSPAGAFSYEQYF
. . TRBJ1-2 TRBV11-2 TGTGCCAGCAGCTTAGCGGGGGGAGGCTACACCTTC CASSLAGGGYTF
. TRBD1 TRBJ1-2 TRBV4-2 TGTGCCAGCAGCCAAGACCTTAGTGGGACAGGGTTTCGCGGCTACACCTTC CASSQDLSGTGFRGYTF
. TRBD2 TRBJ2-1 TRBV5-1 TGCGCCAGCAGCGTAGCGGGGGGCTCCTACAATGAGCAGTTCTTC CASSVAGGSYNEQFF
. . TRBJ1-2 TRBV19 TGTGCCAGTAGTCGAGCTAACTATGGCTACACCTTC CASSRANYGYTF
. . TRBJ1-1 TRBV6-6 TGTGCCAGCAGAGGTCAGGCTTACATGAACACTGAAGCTTTCTTT CASRGQAYMNTEAFF
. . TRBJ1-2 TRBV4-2 TGTGCCAGCAGCCAAGGCGGCGGGGACTATGGCTACACCTTC CASSQGGGDYGYTF